This TCR beta chain was observed in a study of graft-versus-host responses after intestinal transplantation. Study overall: The study gave all recipients anti-thymocyte globulin induction, then tacrolimus and steroids for approximately three years.

Assay: immunoSEQ multiplex PCR; the TCRdb copy retains only in-frame clones and omits some. The sample has tens of thousands of clones; approximately 94% are singletons. Concerning this clone: The antigen is unknown.

This receptor was taken from a human donor who was the organ donor for an intestinal transplant. The source was unstimulated CD4+ T cells sorted from spleen or lymph node cells, collected before transplant.

CDR3 sequence (DNA): TGTGCCAGCAGCTTCCGGGTTACCTACGAGCAGTACTTC. Amino acid sequence: CASSFRVTYEQYF. The rearrangement uses TRBV5-6 and TRBJ2-7; D unclear. From germline, CDR1 is SGHDT and CDR2 YYEEEE. CDR3 length: 13 residues. Trimming took off 2 bases at V and 2 bases at J, with 8 bases between the two ends.